The 28 T cell receptor beta chains presented below share a single source sample, sequenced in a study of early T cells in non-severe SARS-CoV-2 infection. TCRdb itself ran the 5' RACE reads through MiXCR, one entry per CDR3 protein. The table lists tens of thousands of distinct CDR3 sequences, 11% of them singletons. Source: whole blood, taken at baseline. These receptors came from an adult who was a healthcare worker with PCR-confirmed SARS-CoV-2 infection or an uninfected control (not recorded which).

The gene calls are TRBV11-2 and TRBJ1-3, with unresolved D. Between the trimmed V and J ends, which lost 2 bases and 8 bases, there was a span of 7 bases. The CDR3 loop spans 12 amino acids. The germline CDR1 and CDR2 sequences are SGHAT and FQNNGV. DNA for the CDR3: TGTGCCAGCAGCTTATCCCAGGACACCATATATTTT. Encoded protein: CASSLSQDTIYF.

This clonotype was seen a few times. The V call is TRBV10-3, the J call TRBJ2-2; weak D call: TRBD2 (5 bases). V lost 0 bases, J lost 6 bases, and 5 bases lay in between. The CDR3 spans 13 residues. Germline loops: CDR1 ENHRY, CDR2 SYGVKD. The CDR3 nucleotides read TGTGCCATCAGTGAGTCGAGGGCCGGGGAGCTGTTTTTT. Protein product: CAISESRAGELFF.

The chain couples TRBV19 to TRBJ2-3; D unclear. Germline V gene lookup returns CDR1 LNHDA and CDR2 SQIVND (reference sequence). Trimming stripped 0 bases from V and 0 bases from J, with 13 bases between. The length of the CDR3 is 17 residues. DNA for the CDR3: TGTGCCAGTAGTATAGATCTTCCCCGGCCCAGCACAGATACGCAGTATTTT. Its translation: CASSIDLPRPSTDTQYF.

This sequence joins TRBV27 and TRBJ1-1, with a tentative D call TRBD1 (5 bases). V lost 3 bases and J 4 bases, leaving 18 bases between the germline ends. The CDR3 is made up of 16 amino acids. Germline CDR1 and CDR2: MNHEY and SMNVEV (reference sequence). In DNA, the CDR3 is TGTGCCAGCAGTTTTGTTAGCTTTGGGGCGGGCACTGAAGCTTTCTTT. Translating gives CASSFVSFGAGTEAFF.

V usage is TRBV6-1 and J usage is TRBJ2-7; D is ambiguous. V was cut by 0 bases and J by 0 bases, with 15 bases left in between. The CDR3 consists of 17 residues. The V gene's germline CDR1 is MNHNS and CDR2 SASEGT. The CDR3 loop reads CASSEAWGLGISYEQYF. The CDR3 nucleotides read TGTGCCAGCAGTGAAGCTTGGGGATTGGGAATCTCCTACGAGCAGTACTTC.

This clonotype was detected many times. The chain is built from TRBV5-1 and TRBJ2-5, with D possibly being TRBD1 (6 bases). The CDR3 has 15 amino acids. Per the germline V gene, CDR1 is SGHRS and CDR2 is YFSETQ. Trimming shortened V by 4 bases and J by 2 bases, and 15 bases separated the two germline ends. DNA of the CDR3: TGCGCCAGCAGCGCTACAGGGATGGGTCAAGAGACCCAGTACTTC. This codes for CASSATGMGQETQYF.

This clonotype was found many times. This rearrangement joins TRBV5-4 to TRBJ2-2, with D hard to call. V lost 0 bases and J 6 bases, leaving 3 bases between the germline ends. Looked up from germline, CDR1 is SGHNT and CDR2 is YYREEE (reference sequence). The CDR3 is made up of 12 amino acids. The DNA for the CDR3 is TGTGCCAGCAGCTTGGGGGCCGGGGAGCTGTTTTTT. Residues: CASSLGAGELFF.

This clonotype was counted between two and nine times. The germline gene is not matched at one end of the junction; a read error may be the cause. The rearrangement links TRBV9 to TRBJ1-6; D remains unclear. Germline V gene data show CDR1 as SGDLS and CDR2 as YYNGEE. There are 12 residues in the CDR3. CDR3 sequence (DNA): TGTGCCGGCAGCGGCGGGAATTCACCCCTCCACTTT. It is translated as CAGSGGNSPLHF.

CDR3 DNA sequence: TGCGCCAGCAGCCAAGAACTACAGGGGGCGGGGGATACGCAGTATTTT. Protein: CASSQELQGAGDTQYF. The rearrangement links TRBV4-3 to TRBJ2-3; 9 bases map to TRBD1. The germline gives CDR1 LGHNA, CDR2 YSLEER. The CDR3 is 16 residues long. The V and J ends lost 0 bases and 6 bases, in that order; junction bases with no gene match: 7.

The chain joins TRBV5-1 to TRBJ2-5, with 9 bases that match TRBD2. V lost 4 bases, J lost 5 bases, and 3 bases stayed unmatched. There are 13 residues in the CDR3. Germline CDR1 SGHRS, CDR2 YFSETQ. This CDR3 is CASSPAGGETQYF. CDR3 nucleotides: TGCGCCAGCAGCCCAGCGGGAGGTGAGACCCAGTACTTC.

In this sample, this clonotype turned up a few times. This rearrangement joins TRBV18 to TRBJ1-1; 8 bases match TRBD1. The CDR3 sequence is 15 residues long. Looked up from germline, CDR1 is KGHSH and CDR2 is LQKENI. Trimming removed 3 bases from V and 1 base from J; junction bases left unmatched: 4. CDR3 coding DNA: TGTGCCAGCTCACCGGGACAGGCCGGGAACACTGAAGCTTTCTTT. This encodes CASSPGQAGNTEAFF.

The chain combines TRBV20-1 with TRBJ2-5, with a weak D call TRBD2 (5 bases). CDR1 and CDR2 from the germline V gene are DFQATT and SNEGSKA (reference sequence). The V gene lost 1 base and the J gene lost 5 bases, with 14 bases spanning the gap. The CDR3 covers 14 residues. In nucleotides, the CDR3 is TGCAGTGCTAGAGTGGGCGGCGGGCAGGAGACCCAGTACTTC. The encoded protein is CSARVGGGQETQYF.

This clonotype was counted at least ten times. The V gene is TRBV4-3, the J gene TRBJ1-1, with D possibly TRBD1 on 5 matching bases. The CDR3 length is 15 residues. Trimming shortened V by 1 base and J by 4 bases, and 13 bases separated the two germline ends. Germline V gene sequence: CDR1 LGHNA, CDR2 YSLEER. CDR3 bases: TGCGCCAGCAGCCAAGCTCGAGGGGATTCCACTGAAGCTTTCTTT. As protein: CASSQARGDSTEAFF.

This clonotype came up a few times. The chain couples TRBV6-5 to TRBJ1-4; 7 bases line up with TRBD1. The CDR3 is 15 amino acids. Germline CDR1 and CDR2: MNHEY and SVGAGI. The ends lost 5 bases at V and 5 bases at J; junction bases unmatched: 8. CDR3 region: CASSPNRGGNEKLFF. In DNA, the CDR3 is TGTGCCAGCAGTCCCAACAGGGGCGGGAATGAAAAACTGTTTTTT.

There are a few counts of this clonotype. The chain links TRBV9 to TRBJ1-3; possibly TRBD1 for D (5 bases). Trimming removed 4 bases at V and 0 bases at J, with 17 bases between. The V gene's germline CDR1 is SGDLS and CDR2 YYNGEE. The CDR3 extends over 17 amino acids. CDR3 residues: CASSPTFGAYSGNTIYF. The CDR3 DNA sequence: TGTGCCAGCAGCCCTACTTTTGGGGCTTACTCTGGAAACACCATATATTTT.

This chain joins TRBV19 and TRBJ2-7, with D tentatively TRBD1 (5 bases). From germline, CDR1 is LNHDA and CDR2 SQIVND (reference sequence). This CDR3 has 13 amino acids. Trimming shortened V by 4 bases and J by 1 base, and 8 bases separated the two germline ends. This CDR3 reads CASSNDRSYEQYF. CDR3 DNA sequence: TGTGCCAGTAGTAACGACAGATCCTACGAGCAGTACTTC. The variable domain in full, completed from reference TRBV19 and TRBJ2-7, reads DGGITQSPKYLFRKEGQNVTLSCEQNLNHDAMYWYRQDPGQGLRLIYYSQIVNDFQKGDIAEGYSVSREKKESFPLTVTSAQKNPTAFYLCASSNDRSYEQYFGPGTRLTVT.

The V call is TRBV25-1, the J call TRBJ2-3; the D gene is possibly TRBD2 (5 bases). V was cut by 3 bases and J by 3 bases, with 7 bases left in between. Germline V gene sequence: CDR1 MGHDK, CDR2 SYGVNS. CDR3 length equals 13 residues. The CDR3 nucleotides read TGTGCCAGCAGTGAGGGAGTGACAGATACGCAGTATTTT. Protein: CASSEGVTDTQYF.

This clonotype was recorded many times. V and J are TRBV3-1 and TRBJ1-1; TRBD1 might be the D (6 bases). The CDR3 consists of 16 residues. With 0 bases removed from V and 5 bases from J, the gap between germline ends came to 16 bases. Germline V gene sequence: CDR1 LGHDT, CDR2 YNNKEL (reference sequence). The CDR3 region is CASSQESRGGRTEAFF. CDR3 bases: TGTGCCAGCAGCCAAGAGTCCAGGGGCGGGCGGACTGAAGCTTTCTTT.

The rearrangement uses TRBV12-3 or TRBV12-4 and TRBJ1-1; no definite D call. CDR3 length: 13 residues. The V end was cut by 8 bases, the J end by 1 base, with 11 bases between. This CDR3 reads CASASRTNTEAFF. The CDR3, as DNA: TGTGCCAGCGCCAGCAGAACGAACACTGAAGCTTTCTTT.

V usage is TRBV20-1 and J usage is TRBJ1-6; 7 nucleotides align to TRBD1. V shed 6 bases and J 8 bases; nucleotides not matched to a gene: 10. The CDR3 consists of 14 residues. Looked up from germline, CDR1 is DFQATT and CDR2 is SNEGSKA (reference sequence). DNA of the CDR3: TGCAGTGCGACAACTGACAGGGACGATTCACCCCTCCACTTT. Its translation: CSATTDRDDSPLHF.

This clonotype was seen more than once but under ten times. The V gene is TRBV20-1, the J gene TRBJ1-1; 12 nucleotides line up with TRBD1. J lost 2 bases, V lost 6 bases, and 7 bases had no gene match. Germline CDR1 reads DFQATT; CDR2 reads SNEGSKA (reference sequence). This CDR3 has 15 amino acids. CDR3 in DNA: TGCAGTGCGGTCCGGGACAGGGGGCATAACACTGAAGCTTTCTTT. Translating gives CSAVRDRGHNTEAFF.

The chain employs TRBV2 and TRBJ1-2, with 9 positions matching TRBD1. The CDR3 sequence is 13 residues long. In germline, CDR1 is SNHLY, CDR2 FYNNEI. V was clipped by 7 bases and J by 8 bases; unmatched bases: 8. The CDR3: CASNLGQGNGYTF. The CDR3 nucleotides read TGTGCCAGCAACCTGGGACAGGGCAACGGCTACACCTTC.

This clonotype occurred a few times. This chain links TRBV3-1 with TRBJ2-5; D is possibly TRBD2 (5 bases). The CDR3 is 14 residues long. Trimming took off 4 bases at V and 0 bases at J, with 9 bases between the two ends. Germline V gene lookup returns CDR1 LGHDT and CDR2 YNNKEL (reference sequence). CDR3 amino acids: CASSRASNQETQYF. The DNA of the CDR3 is TGTGCCAGCAGCCGAGCTAGCAACCAAGAGACCCAGTACTTC.

This clonotype was counted between two and nine times. The chain links TRBV6-6 to TRBJ2-5; D might be TRBD1 (5 bases). V shed 8 bases and J shed 2 bases, with 9 bases lying between them. Germline lookup yields CDR1 MNHNY and CDR2 SVGAGI (reference sequence). CDR3 length: 12 amino acids. The CDR3 nucleotides are TGTGCCAGCTGGGGCAGTCAAGAGACCCAGTACTTC. It encodes CASWGSQETQYF.

This clonotype was detected a few times. This chain joins TRBV20-1 and TRBJ1-4, with D possibly being TRBD1 (5 bases). This CDR3 has 13 amino acids. Per the germline V gene, CDR1 is DFQATT and CDR2 is SNEGSKA (reference sequence). Trimming removed 5 bases at V and 8 bases at J, with 15 bases between. CDR3 nucleotide sequence: TGCAGTGCTGGGCGGGGCCAGGGCGAAAAACTGTTTTTT. This codes for CSAGRGQGEKLFF.

This clonotype was detected a few times. The V and J genes are TRBV3-1 and TRBJ2-1, with 10 bases matching TRBD1. The CDR3 is made up of 18 amino acids. The J segment lost 5 bases and the V segment lost 1 base, leaving 11 bases of the junction unmatched. The germline V gene encodes CDR1 LGHDT and CDR2 YNNKEL (reference sequence). CDR3 sequence reads: CASSQAIQTGTGDNEQFF. The DNA of the CDR3 is TGTGCCAGCAGCCAAGCAATACAAACCGGGACAGGGGACAATGAGCAGTTCTTC.

The chain links TRBV30 to TRBJ1-1, with a tentative D call TRBD1 (6 bases). The germline gives CDR1 GTSNPN, CDR2 SVGIG (reference sequence). V was cut by 2 bases and J by 11 bases, with 12 bases left in between. The CDR3 extends over 11 amino acids. The chain's CDR3 is CAWSPGAGAFF. Here the CDR3 DNA reads TGTGCCTGGAGTCCGGGGGCCGGGGCTTTCTTT.

DNA of the CDR3: TGCAGTGCCCCGGACGGAACTAACTATGGCTACACCTTC. Amino acid sequence: CSAPDGTNYGYTF. The chain couples TRBV20-1 to TRBJ1-2; D is unresolved. The CDR3 loop spans 13 amino acids. The V end was cut by 6 bases, the J end by 0 bases, with 11 bases between. Germline CDR1 and CDR2: DFQATT and SNEGSKA (reference sequence).